This T cell receptor beta chain was sequenced during a study of T cell changes during pregnancy in multiple sclerosis. The germline gives CDR1 LGHNA, CDR2 YNFKEQ. CDR3 length: 18 amino acids. J gave up 3 bases and V 0 bases, and 7 bases lay outside the gene matches. Clones were sequenced by immunoSEQ multiplex PCR, and TCRdb holds only the in-frame ones, with some missing. The sample holds about 86,000 clones; 85% to 95% are singletons and the top ten take more than 1.5%. The sample in question was peripheral blood, obtained in the first trimester of pregnancy. The sequence was collected from a female donor in good health, enrolled as a control in a pregnancy study. The chain joins TRBV4-2 to TRBJ1-6; the match to TRBD1 covers 8 bases. CDR3 bases: TGTGCCAGCAGCCAAGATCCTTGGACAGGGTTCTATAATTCACCCCTCCACTTT. This codes for CASSQDPWTGFYNSPLHF.